Included here is one T cell receptor beta chain sequence, with context. CDR1 and CDR2 from the germline V gene are LNHDA and SQIVND (reference sequence). The CDR3 length is 15 residues. After removal of 5 bases from V and 0 bases from J, the junction contained 7 bases not matched to a gene. These data belong to a study of blood T cell repertoires in COVID-19. Sequenced by immunoSEQ multiplex PCR; TCRdb stores in-frame clones only, minus some. The repertoire holds approximately 190,000 clones, about 88% seen once, with roughly 14% in the top ten. This receptor was identified in a man younger than 40 with active or convalescent COVID-19. Sequencing was done on a sample of peripheral blood. This chain connects TRBV19 to TRBJ2-7; the match to TRBD2 covers 7 bases. CDR3 region: CASSLLAGLSYEQYF. In nucleotides, the CDR3 is TGTGCCAGTAGTCTTTTAGCGGGCCTCTCCTACGAGCAGTACTTC.